The TCR beta chain described here comes from a study of blood T cell repertoires in COVID-19. Per the germline V gene, CDR1 is KGHSH and CDR2 is LQKENI. The CDR3 length is 14 residues. The V segment lost 6 bases and the J segment 4 bases; nucleotides outside the gene matches: 6. Measured with immunoSEQ multiplex PCR; TCRdb has only the in-frame clones, and not every one. The sample has 250,000 to 350,000 clones, 88% seen once. The TCR originated in a woman aged 25 to 39 with COVID-19, enrolled during active disease. V gene TRBV18 combines with J gene TRBJ1-1; 9 bases agree with TRBD1. What was sequenced was peripheral blood. DNA of the CDR3: TGTGCCAGCTCCACAGGGGGCGGGAGCACTGAAGCTTTCTTT. Translation: CASSTGGGSTEAFF.